Below are 9 T cell receptor beta chains sequenced from a single sample in a study of tumor and adjacent non-tumor tissue in lung cancer. No cell sorting was done before RNA was extracted from the tissue. This non-tumor lung sample came from over 3 cm beyond the tumor edge. TCRbeta libraries were built with three rounds of nested PCR, modified from ARM-PCR. TCRdb analysed the multiplex PCR reads with MiXCR anew, one entry per CDR3 protein. This table has some 100,000 distinct CDR3 sequences, 80% appearing once. The sequenced sample consisted of distant non-tumor lung tissue. The receptors shown here come from a man in his 60s with small cell lung cancer.

Comments on this clonotype: As the CDR3 is not closed by the conserved phenylalanine or tryptophan, this likely results from a read error. V gene TRBV11-3 combines with J gene TRBJ2-7, with a possible D match to TRBD1 (6 bases). The CDR3 loop spans 15 amino acids. Germline CDR1 and CDR2: SGHNT and YENEEA. CDR3 nucleotides: TGTGCCAACAGCCAGGGGCCGGAATCGGTGATCGAGCAGTACCTC. As protein: CANSQGPESVIEQYL.

Details on this clonotype: An end of the junction does not agree with germline; a read error may underlie this. This rearrangement joins TRBV11-2 to TRBJ2-1; D ambiguous. The CDR3 has 12 amino acids. Germline lookup yields CDR1 SGHAT and CDR2 FQNNGV. CDR3 in DNA: TGTGTCAGCAGCTTAGGTTTCTATGAGCAGTTGTTC. Its translation is CVSSLGFYEQLF.

About this clonotype itself: At one of its ends the junction is not consistent with the germline gene, which may arise from a read error. The chain recombines TRBV5-1 with TRBJ2-1, with a weak D call TRBD1 (6 bases). Per the germline V gene, CDR1 is SGHRS and CDR2 is YFSETQ. CDR3 length: 15 residues. The CDR3 reads CANRLGAPEADEQSF. CDR3 bases: TGCGCCAACAGATTGGGGGCCCCGGAAGCCGATGAGCAGTCCTTC.

The gene calls are TRBV5-6 and TRBJ1-1; the D gene is possibly TRBD1 (5 bases). CDR3 length equals 14 residues. V was cut by 0 bases and J by 10 bases, with 16 bases left in between. Germline loops: CDR1 SGHDT, CDR2 YYEEEE. CDR3 sequence: CASSLGQLNTRAFF. CDR3 sequence (DNA): TGTGCCAGCAGCTTGGGACAGCTTAACACTAGAGCTTTCTTT.

The chain combines TRBV6-5 with TRBJ2-1, with D tentatively TRBD2 (6 bases). This CDR3 contains 16 residues. The ends were cut back, 10 bases at V and 3 bases at J, with 22 bases in the middle. The germline V gene has CDR1 MNHEY and CDR2 SVGAGI. As DNA, the CDR3 is TGTGCCACCTCTAAGGCATGCGGGGTCCACTACAATGAGCAGTTCTTC. It yields the protein CATSKACGVHYNEQFF.

The J gene is TRBJ1-1, the V gene TRBV18, with D maybe TRBD1 (6 bases). Germline CDR1 reads KGHSH; CDR2 reads LQKENI. V shed 6 bases and J shed 4 bases, with 24 bases lying between them. The CDR3 extends over 17 amino acids. In DNA, the CDR3 is TGTGCCAGCTCCCGCGGAACAGGGCGGGGTCGAAGCACTGAAGCTTTCTTT. Amino acids: CASSRGTGRGRSTEAFF.

As to this clonotype: Sequence at one end of the junction differs from germline and may be a read error. This rearrangement joins TRBV4-1 to TRBJ2-2, with D perhaps TRBD1 or TRBD2 (5 bases each). CDR3 length: 15 residues. Germline values: CDR1 MGHRA, CDR2 YSYEKL. The CDR3 DNA sequence: TGCGCCAGCAGCCAAGTCGGCGGTAATGTCGGGGACCTGTTTTTT. Amino acids: CASSQVGGNVGDLFF.

On this clonotype: The junction departs from germline at one end; a sequencing error may be responsible. V and J are TRBV6-5 and TRBJ2-1, with D unresolved. The CDR3 has 15 amino acids. Germline V gene data show CDR1 as MNHEY and CDR2 as SVGAGI. This CDR3 is CASSFSGGVGNEQFF. The CDR3 DNA reads TGTGCCAGCAGTTTCTCTGGCGGAGTGGGTAATGAGCAATTCTTC.

In the case of this clonotype: Because the CDR3 is missing its conserved closing phenylalanine or tryptophan, this is likely a read error. The CDR3 reads CAIGGVADEQFL. The CDR3 nucleotides are TGTGCCATCGGTGGAGTAGCAGATGAGCAGTTCTTA. The V gene is TRBV10-3, the J gene TRBJ2-1; D gene ambiguous. This CDR3 is 12 amino acids long. V was clipped by 8 bases and J by 8 bases, with 13 bases between them. CDR1 is ENHRY and CDR2 is SYGVKD in the germline V gene.